The 28 T cell receptor beta chains below were found in one sample sequenced in a study of blood T cells in healthy people across ages. A second PCR of 7 to 11 cycles used a sample-barcoded 5' primer and a J-beta primer mix. MiXCR, run by TCRdb on the 5' RACE reads, gives a single entry per CDR3 protein. The sample lists 650,000 to 700,000 distinct CDR3 sequences, over 40% seen once, with approximately 13% in the top ten. Material: blood. All receptors derive from a woman of 80 years or more in good health.

This clonotype has only a few counts. A read error may be the cause here, since a much bigger clone is one base away. This chain uses TRBV7-3 with TRBJ2-1, with D possibly matching TRBD2 (6 bases). This CDR3 region has 13 residues. The V end lost 5 bases, the J end lost 6 bases, and 11 bases lay between the germline ends. The germline V gene has CDR1 SGHTA and CDR2 FQGTGA. CDR3 protein: CASSVRDSNEQFF. As DNA, the CDR3 is TGTGCCAGCAGCGTACGGGACTCCAATGAGCAGTTCTTC.

At least ten counts were recorded for this clonotype. The gene calls are TRBV9 and TRBJ2-5; TRBD1 matches 9 bases. Germline CDR1 and CDR2: SGDLS and YYNGEE. The J segment lost 2 bases and the V segment lost 4 bases, leaving 9 bases of the junction unmatched. The CDR3 runs 16 residues. The DNA for the CDR3 is TGTGCCAGCAGCCCTCGGACAGGGGCCCCTCAAGAGACCCAGTACTTC. Its translation is CASSPRTGAPQETQYF.

This clonotype was picked up many times. This chain uses TRBV5-1 with TRBJ1-2, with 9 bases identical to TRBD1. This CDR3 has 12 residues. From germline, CDR1 is SGHRS and CDR2 YFSETQ. Germline trimming cut 6 bases from V and 9 bases from J; bases unmatched to any gene: 6. The CDR3 DNA sequence: TGCGCCAGCAAATCGGGACAGGGAAGCTACACCTTC. This sequence encodes CASKSGQGSYTF.

Details on this clonotype: One junction end does not reproduce the germline sequence, and a read error may be involved. The genes are TRBV7-9 and TRBJ1-3; perhaps TRBD1 as D (5 bases). This CDR3 is 14 amino acids long. CDR1 and CDR2 (germline): SEHNR, FQNEAQ (reference sequence). The CDR3 region is CVSSLGHSGNTIYF. Written as DNA, the CDR3 is TGTGTCAGCAGCTTAGGACACTCTGGAAACACCATATATTTT.

This clonotype has at least ten counts. The chain recombines TRBV20-1 with TRBJ1-1; 8 nucleotides match TRBD1. Germline-derived CDR1 and CDR2 are DFQATT and SNEGSKA (reference sequence). V was pared by 0 bases and J by 1 base, with 7 bases of the junction left unmatched. The CDR3 is 16 residues long. CDR3 residues: CSARDRRTGQNTEAFF. For the CDR3, the DNA is TGCAGTGCTAGAGATAGGAGGACAGGGCAGAACACTGAAGCTTTCTTT.

In its sample, this clonotype was seen a few times. The chain recombines TRBV20-1 with TRBJ2-3; 11 bases agree with TRBD2. The V and J ends lost 2 bases and 6 bases, in that order; junction bases with no gene match: 7. The CDR3 has 15 amino acids. Germline lookup yields CDR1 DFQATT and CDR2 SNEGSKA (reference sequence). CDR3 in DNA: TGCAGTGCTAGATCGGGACTAGCGGCACACGATACGCAGTATTTT. Its protein is CSARSGLAAHDTQYF.

This chain connects TRBV5-1 to TRBJ2-3; either TRBD1 or TRBD2 may fit D (6 bases each). This CDR3 spans 13 amino acids. V dropped 7 bases and J dropped 2 bases, with 11 bases sitting between them. The germline V gene encodes CDR1 SGHRS and CDR2 YFSETQ. CDR3 coding DNA: TGCGCCAGCGTGGGGGGCTACACAGATACGCAGTATTTT. This gives the protein CASVGGYTDTQYF.

Ten or more counts support this clonotype. The rearrangement links TRBV4-2 to TRBJ2-7; D is unclear. This CDR3 has 14 amino acids. Germline loops: CDR1 LGHNA, CDR2 YNFKEQ. V was shortened by 2 bases and J by 0 bases, with 8 bases between the two germline ends. DNA for the CDR3: TGTGCCAGCAGCCAACCACTGAACTCCTACGAGCAGTACTTC. Amino acid sequence: CASSQPLNSYEQYF.

The CDR3 spells CASDRQGQGYEQYF. CDR3 nucleotides: TGTGCCAGCGACAGGCAGGGGCAGGGGTACGAGCAGTACTTC. The chain carries TRBV9 and TRBJ2-4; weak D call: TRBD1 (6 bases). The end of the DNA aligns better with TRBJ2-7, so the J call may be wrong. Germline CDR1 and CDR2: SGDLS and YYNGEE. The CDR3 is 14 amino acids.

At least ten counts were recorded for this clonotype. The chain employs TRBV7-3 and TRBJ2-1, with D possibly matching TRBD2 (5 bases). Germline values: CDR1 SGHTA, CDR2 FQGTGA. The CDR3 contains 13 residues. With 5 bases removed from V and 9 bases from J, the gap between germline ends came to 14 bases. The CDR3 sequence: CASSLSDAGEQFF. The CDR3 bases are TGTGCCAGCAGCCTTTCAGACGCGGGTGAGCAGTTCTTC. Full variable domain (remainder filled in from reference TRBV7-3 and TRBJ2-1): GAGVSQTPSNKVTEKGKYVELRCDPISGHTALYWYRQSLGQGPEFLIYFQGTGAADDSGLPNDRFFAVRPEGSVSTLKIQRTERGDSAVYLCASSLSDAGEQFFGPGTRLTVL.

The table lists this clonotype with many counts. J is TRBJ2-1 and V is TRBV7-3; D unresolved. The CDR3 runs to 12 residues. Per germline, CDR1 SGHTA and CDR2 FQGTGA. Trimming took 1 base from V and 13 from J, leaving 11 bases between them. The CDR3 DNA follows: TGTGCCAGCAGCTTAATATCTGGGATACAGTTCTTC. It yields the protein CASSLISGIQFF.

As concerns this clonotype: This may stem from a read error, because a much larger clone lies one nucleotide away. The rearrangement uses TRBV4-1 and TRBJ1-5, with a tentative D call TRBD1 (5 bases). This CDR3 has 15 residues. V lost 4 bases, J lost 3 bases, and 13 bases lay in between. In germline, CDR1 is MGHRA, CDR2 YSYEKL. The chain's CDR3 is CASSRDRQNNQPQHF. The CDR3 DNA sequence: TGCGCCAGCAGCCGAGATAGACAGAACAATCAGCCCCAGCATTTT.

V gene TRBV6-6 combines with J gene TRBJ2-5, with D perhaps TRBD2 (7 bases). Germline CDR1 MNHNY, CDR2 SVGAGI (reference sequence). The CDR3 is made up of 17 amino acids. V lost 0 bases to trimming and J lost 4 bases, with 18 bases between them. The CDR3 sequence is CASSYSALTRGGETQYF. For the CDR3, the DNA is TGTGCCAGCAGTTACTCCGCCTTGACTAGGGGGGGAGAGACCCAGTACTTC.

This rearrangement joins TRBV13 to TRBJ1-2; TRBD1 aligns across 10 bases. The ends lost 5 bases at V and 4 bases at J; junction bases unmatched: 13. Germline CDR1 PRHDT, CDR2 FYEKMQ (reference sequence). The CDR3 has 17 residues. The CDR3 coding sequence is TGTGCCAGCAGCACACCTGGTGGGACAGGGGACCCCTATGGCTACACCTTC. Its protein is CASSTPGGTGDPYGYTF.

This clonotype was observed once. Since the CDR3 does not end with the conserved phenylalanine or tryptophan, this likely comes from a read error. No DNA is shown, since the ends of the CDR3 on it are uncertain; the CDR3 is the one TCRdb lists. This CDR3 reads CSARIQRFGVVYL. The J gene is TRBJ2-7, the V gene TRBV20-1. CDR1 is DFQATT, CDR2 SNEGSKA, per germline (reference sequence). The CDR3 region is 13 residues in length, termini included.

Comments on this clonotype: With a much larger clone just one base away, this may be a read error. The chain employs TRBV12-3 or TRBV12-4 and TRBJ2-7; 8 bases are shared with TRBD2. The CDR3 sequence is 15 residues long. CDR3 nucleotide sequence: TGTTCCAGCAGTCGGAGGGCTAGCGGGTCCTACGAGCAGTACTTC. Protein sequence: CSSSRRASGSYEQYF.

This clonotype was counted once. The chain has TRBV20-1 and TRBJ2-7; 7 nucleotides match TRBD2. The CDR3 extends over 14 amino acids. The V segment lost 3 bases and the J segment 1 base; nucleotides outside the gene matches: 6. Germline V lookup: CDR1 DFQATT, CDR2 SNEGSKA (reference sequence). The CDR3 DNA reads as TGCAGTGCTAGGGAGGAGCGGGGTTCCTACGAGCAGTACTTC. It codes for CSAREERGSYEQYF.

The V gene is TRBV5-1, the J gene TRBJ2-7, with TRBD1 matching over 8 bases. Germline V gene sequence: CDR1 SGHRS, CDR2 YFSETQ. V gave up 5 bases and J gave up 7 bases; unmatched junction bases: 5. The CDR3 consists of 12 residues. The CDR3 reads CASRDRAEEQYF. In nucleotides, the CDR3 is TGCGCCAGCAGGGACAGGGCCGAAGAGCAGTACTTC.

This chain links TRBV6-6 with TRBJ2-7; D is possibly TRBD2 (6 bases). With 2 bases removed from V and 3 bases from J, the gap between germline ends came to 11 bases. CDR3 length: 14 amino acids. The germline V gene has CDR1 MNHNY and CDR2 SVGAGI (reference sequence). The CDR3 sequence: CASSYPEGNYEQYF. CDR3 sequence (DNA): TGTGCCAGCAGTTACCCGGAGGGTAACTACGAGCAGTACTTC.

The chain employs TRBV12-3 or TRBV12-4 and TRBJ2-7; D is perhaps TRBD2 (5 bases). Trimming removed 8 bases from V and 2 bases from J, with 16 bases in between. The CDR3 spans 14 residues. The CDR3 sequence: CASGRGHSAYEQYF. For the CDR3, the DNA is TGTGCCAGCGGCCGAGGGCACAGCGCCTACGAGCAGTACTTC.

This clonotype was seen only a few times. The chain joins TRBV5-1 to TRBJ2-5; TRBD2 agrees at 10 bases. CDR3 length: 13 residues. The ends lost 3 bases at V and 11 bases at J; junction bases unmatched: 7. Germline CDR1 is SGHRS and CDR2 is YFSETQ. CDR3 coding DNA: TGCGCCAGCAGCTCCGGACTAGCGGAAGAGCAGTACTTC. Protein sequence: CASSSGLAEEQYF.

As to this clonotype: This may stem from a read error, because a much larger clone lies one nucleotide away. V is TRBV29-1 and J is TRBJ2-1; unclear D gene. Germline assignment: CDR1 SQVTM and CDR2 ANQGSEA. The CDR3 loop spans 12 amino acids. The CDR3 DNA follows: TGCGGTACTACCCGATCCTACAATAAGCAGTTCTTC. Amino acids: CGTTRSYNKQFF.

As to this clonotype: It may be a read error: a sequence one base away is much more abundant. The rearrangement joins TRBV5-1 to TRBJ2-5; TRBD2 is a possible D gene (5 bases). Deletions cut 0 bases from V and 5 bases from J, with 20 bases between. Germline CDR1 reads SGHRS; CDR2 reads YFSETQ. The CDR3 has 17 residues. The CDR3 spells CASSLVGASGTRETQYF. The CDR3 region has the DNA TGCGCCAGCAGCTTGGTAGGAGCAAGCGGTACTAGGGAGACCCAGTACTTC.

In its sample, this clonotype was seen many times. This chain connects TRBV6-6 to TRBJ1-1, with D unclear. V lost 6 bases, J lost 3 bases, and 8 bases lay in between. The V gene's germline CDR1 is MNHNY and CDR2 SVGAGI (reference sequence). The CDR3 spans 12 residues. CDR3 region: CASRADYTEAFF. In DNA, the CDR3 is TGTGCCAGCAGAGCAGACTACACTGAAGCTTTCTTT.

V is TRBV6-2 or TRBV6-3 and J is TRBJ2-2, with 10 bases lining up with TRBD1. CDR1 MNHEY and CDR2 SVGEGT come from the germline V gene. V shed 6 bases and J 0 bases; nucleotides not matched to a gene: 7. The CDR3 covers 17 residues. The CDR3 DNA reads as TGTGCCAGCAGGCCCAGACAGGGGGCTACGAACACCGGGGAGCTGTTTTTT. Translating gives CASRPRQGATNTGELFF.

This chain uses TRBV12-3 or TRBV12-4 with TRBJ2-1, with a weak D call TRBD1 (5 bases). V was clipped by 5 bases and J by 9 bases, with 11 bases between them. The CDR3 extends over 12 amino acids. The CDR3, as DNA: TGTGCCAGCAGTCCCTCAGGGTGTGAGCAGTTCTTC. Its translation: CASSPSGCEQFF.

The chain employs TRBV4-3 and TRBJ2-1; a possible D gene is TRBD1 (5 bases). Per the germline V gene, CDR1 is LGHNA and CDR2 is YSLEER. The length of the CDR3 is 14 residues. V was pared by 3 bases and J by 6 bases, with 12 bases between. The CDR3 loop is CASSQLTEINEQFF. CDR3 nucleotide sequence: TGCGCCAGCAGCCAGCTGACAGAGATCAATGAGCAGTTCTTC.

The chain is built from TRBV7-9 and TRBJ2-7; 7 nucleotides match TRBD2. Germline V gives CDR1 SEHNR, CDR2 FQNEAQ (reference sequence). V shed 2 bases, J shed 7 bases, and the junction held 8 bases outside the gene matches. CDR3 length: 14 residues. The chain's CDR3 is CASSLSGLINEQYF. The CDR3 coding sequence is TGTGCCAGCAGCTTATCGGGACTAATCAATGAGCAGTACTTC.